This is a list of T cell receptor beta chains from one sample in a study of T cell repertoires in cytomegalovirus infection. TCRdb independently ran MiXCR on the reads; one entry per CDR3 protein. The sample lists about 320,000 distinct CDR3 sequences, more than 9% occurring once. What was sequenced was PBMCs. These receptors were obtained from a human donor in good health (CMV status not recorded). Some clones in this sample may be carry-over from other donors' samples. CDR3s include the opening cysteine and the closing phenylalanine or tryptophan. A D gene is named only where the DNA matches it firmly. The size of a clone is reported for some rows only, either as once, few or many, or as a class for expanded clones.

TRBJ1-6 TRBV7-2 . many TGTGCCAGCAGCTTCCAGGGATTGGATTCACCCCTCCACTTT CASSFQGLDSPLHF
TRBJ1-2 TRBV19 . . TGTGCCAGTAGTATAAAAAGCCCTTGGGGCTACACCTTC CASSIKSPWGYTF
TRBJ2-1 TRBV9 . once TGTGCCAGCACCGCCGGACAGAACTCCTACAATGAGCAGTTCTTC CASTAGQNSYNEQFF
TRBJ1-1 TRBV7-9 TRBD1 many TGTGCCAGCAGCTTAGGGGACAGGGCTAACACTGAAGCTTTCTTT CASSLGDRANTEAFF
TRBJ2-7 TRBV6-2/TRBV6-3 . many TGTGCCAGCAGCATCAACCCCTCCCTAGGTCAAGAGCAGTACTTC CASSINPSLGQEQYF
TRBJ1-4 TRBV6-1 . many TGTGCCAGCAGTGAAACTAGGGCAACCAAACTGTTTTTT CASSETRATKLFF
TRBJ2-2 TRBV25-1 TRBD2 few TGTGCCAGCGCGGGGGGAGGTTCGCCCGGGGAGCTGTTTTTT CASAGGGSPGELFF
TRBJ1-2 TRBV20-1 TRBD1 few TGCAGTGCTATGACCTGGACAGGGGGGAGGGGCTACACCTTC CSAMTWTGGRGYTF
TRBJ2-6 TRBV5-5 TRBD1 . TGTGCCAGCAGCCGCAAGGACAGGGGGCTGGAGGTTGGGGCCAACGTCCTGACTTTC CASSRKDRGLEVGANVLTF
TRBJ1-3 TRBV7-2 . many TGTGCCAGCAGCTTCCAGGGCCCCGCTGGAAACACCATATATTTT CASSFQGPAGNTIYF
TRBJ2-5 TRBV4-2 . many TGTGCCAGCAGCCAAGATTCTACTAGTCAAGAGACCCAGTACTTC CASSQDSTSQETQYF
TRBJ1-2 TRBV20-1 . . TGCAGTGCTAGCGACGGGGCCGTAGGGTCTTTC CSASDGAVGSF